The 30 T cell receptor beta chains below were found in one sample sequenced in a study of T cells after yellow fever vaccination (dated by TCRdb to about 2019). Library generation was performed with 5' RACE. Sequencing instrument: Illumina NovaSeq 6000. Through fastp at Q25 and MiXCR, TCRdb rebuilt clones from the public reads, retaining in-frame beta chains. Rows with one shared CDR3 protein collapse into an entry with the most common genes and DNA. This sample has 280,000 or so distinct CDR3 sequences in its table, and 7.5% to 9.5% of those were observed once. The ten biggest clones cover 3% to 3.5% of the sample. The treatment or condition label here, explained by the study, means: live attenuated yellow fever vaccine strain. Sequencing used CD4+ T cells sorted from PBMCs, obtained 5 days after the yellow fever booster vaccination. These receptors were obtained from a man between 18 and 35 years old who received the YFV17D yellow fever vaccine.

The V gene is TRBV5-6, the J gene TRBJ1-6, with a possible D match to TRBD1 (5 bases). The V end lost 3 bases, the J end lost 13 bases, and 26 bases lay between the germline ends. CDR3 length equals 17 residues. The germline V gene has CDR1 SGHDT and CDR2 YYEEEE. CDR3 coding DNA: TGTGCCAGCAGCTGGGGGTTTGGGACCCCCAAAGGCGCGCCCCTCCACTTT. It translates to CASSWGFGTPKGAPLHF. Complete variable domain (other parts from reference TRBV5-6 and TRBJ1-6): DAGVTQSPTHLIKTRGQQVTLRCSPKSGHDTVSWYQQALGQGPQFIFQYYEEEERQRGNFPDRFSGHQFPNYSSELNVNALLLGDSALYLCASSWGFGTPKGAPLHFGNGTRLTVT.

This clonotype was seen only a few times. The J gene is TRBJ2-7, the V gene TRBV7-2; 7 bases map to TRBD1. Germline V lookup: CDR1 SGHTA, CDR2 FQGNSA. CDR3 size: 15 residues. V lost 0 bases and J lost 2; bases outside the gene matches: 4. CDR3 protein: CASSLAPTGAYEQYF. CDR3 bases: TGTGCCAGCAGCTTAGCCCCAACAGGGGCCTACGAGCAGTACTTC.

The CDR3 sequence is CASSLRQGRYEQYF. CDR3 DNA: TGTGCCAGCAGCCTCCGACAGGGTCGGTACGAGCAGTACTTC. The V and J genes are TRBV11-2 and TRBJ2-7; TRBD1 agrees at 7 bases. The germline gives CDR1 SGHAT, CDR2 FQNNGV. The CDR3 has 14 residues. Trimming took 5 bases from V and 4 from J; bases not matched to a gene: 8.

This chain links TRBV20-1 with TRBJ1-5; possibly TRBD1 for D (6 bases). The V end lost 2 bases, the J end lost 5 bases, and 13 bases lay between the germline ends. The length of the CDR3 is 14 residues. Germline CDR1 is DFQATT and CDR2 is SNEGSKA (reference sequence). This CDR3 is CSARRAGADQPQHF. The CDR3 region has the DNA TGCAGTGCTAGAAGGGCAGGGGCGGATCAGCCCCAGCATTTT.

The chain joins TRBV6-2 or TRBV6-3 to TRBJ2-5, with 10 nucleotides matching TRBD2. V was pared by 5 bases and J by 5 bases, with 8 bases of the junction left unmatched. The CDR3 length is 15 residues. Germline assignment: CDR1 MNHEY and CDR2 SVGEGT. The CDR3 region has the DNA TGTGCCAGCAGTACAAGAGCGGGGGGGCCTGAGACCCAGTACTTC. Translation gives CASSTRAGGPETQYF.

The sample holds a few counts of this clonotype. Written as DNA, the CDR3 is TGTGCCAGCAGTTTATGGGCGGGGAGATACAATGAGCAGTTCTTC. Translated, it gives CASSLWAGRYNEQFF. This chain connects TRBV27 to TRBJ2-1; D is perhaps TRBD2 (6 bases). V dropped 1 base and J dropped 4 bases, with 11 bases sitting between them. The germline V gene encodes CDR1 MNHEY and CDR2 SMNVEV (reference sequence). CDR3 length: 15 residues.

The chain recombines TRBV6-1 with TRBJ1-2; D is unclear. This CDR3 has 11 amino acids. Germline values: CDR1 MNHNS, CDR2 SASEGT. V lost 6 bases and J 2 bases, leaving 4 bases between the germline ends. CDR3 in amino acids: CASSGNYGYTF. Written as DNA, the CDR3 is TGTGCCAGCAGCGGAAACTATGGCTACACCTTC.

This chain joins TRBV4-2 and TRBJ2-6; D possibly corresponds to TRBD1 (5 bases). V was shortened by 0 bases and J by 0 bases, with 12 bases between the two germline ends. CDR3 length: 18 amino acids. Germline-derived CDR1 and CDR2 are LGHNA and YNFKEQ. The CDR3 sequence: CASSQDLGASSGANVLTF. CDR3 DNA sequence: TGTGCCAGCAGCCAAGATCTTGGGGCCTCCTCTGGGGCCAACGTCCTGACTTTC.

This clonotype was observed a few times. The CDR3 loop is CASSLEDSGLETYEQYF. CDR3 DNA sequence: TGTGCCAGCAGCTTAGAGGATAGCGGACTCGAGACCTACGAGCAGTACTTC. The J gene is TRBJ2-7, the V gene TRBV7-2; a weak D match, TRBD2 (6 bases). Trimming removed 1 base from V and 2 bases from J, with 18 bases in between. The germline V gene encodes CDR1 SGHTA and CDR2 FQGNSA. The CDR3 runs 17 residues.

This clonotype was picked up a small number of times. This chain uses TRBV12-5 with TRBJ2-1; D unclear. Per germline, CDR1 LGHNT and CDR2 FRNRAP. Trimming left V 1 base short and J 9 bases short, with 4 bases between. This CDR3 spans 11 amino acids. The DNA of the CDR3 is TGTGCTAGTGGTTTGGACGGTGAGCAGTTCTTC. Translated: CASGLDGEQFF.

This clonotype was seen a handful of times. The rearrangement joins TRBV20-1 to TRBJ1-5; no definite D call. The CDR3 consists of 14 residues. The V gene's germline CDR1 is DFQATT and CDR2 SNEGSKA (reference sequence). Trimming pared 0 bases from V and 6 bases from J, leaving 12 bases between. This CDR3 is CSAREADLLQPQHF. Written as DNA, the CDR3 is TGCAGTGCTAGAGAGGCAGATCTGCTTCAGCCCCAGCATTTT.

The rearrangement uses TRBV6-5 and TRBJ1-1, with 7 bases aligning to TRBD1. There are 15 residues in the CDR3. Germline V gene sequence: CDR1 MNHEY, CDR2 SVGAGI. V trimming: 4 bases; J trimming: 0 bases; junction bases outside the gene matches: 5. In nucleotides, the CDR3 is TGTGCCAGCAGTTGGGGGACAGCCATGAACACTGAAGCTTTCTTT. Translated, it gives CASSWGTAMNTEAFF.

This clonotype was counted between two and nine times. CDR3 in DNA: TGTGCCAGCAGCCTACAACAGGGTGGTGGAAACACCATATATTTT. Its translation is CASSLQQGGGNTIYF. The chain employs TRBV7-2 and TRBJ1-3, with D maybe TRBD1 (6 bases). The CDR3 has 15 amino acids. Germline CDR1 and CDR2: SGHTA and FQGNSA. V lost 5 bases to trimming and J lost 3 bases, with 14 bases between them.

V and J are TRBV3-2 and TRBJ2-7; the table gives TRBD1 as D, unverified against the DNA. TRBV3-2 is deemed a pseudogene. This CDR3 contains 14 residues. The CDR3 is CASSQDRTGTEQYV. CDR3 nucleotides: TGTGCCAGCAGCCAAGATCGTACAGGGACCGAGCAGTACGTC.

This clonotype was counted between two and nine times. This sequence joins TRBV4-2 and TRBJ1-3; D gene ambiguous. Germline V gives CDR1 LGHNA, CDR2 YNFKEQ. This CDR3 comprises 17 residues. The V end was cut by 0 bases, the J end by 4 bases, with 16 bases between. CDR3 protein: CASSQEPSGVLGNTIYF. In DNA form, the CDR3 reads TGTGCCAGCAGCCAAGAACCATCCGGGGTACTAGGAAACACCATATATTTT.

This clonotype was observed a few times. V and J are TRBV18 and TRBJ2-4; either TRBD1 or TRBD2 may fit D (5 bases each). Between the trimmed V and J ends, which lost 3 bases and 8 bases, there was a span of 14 bases. This CDR3 comprises 14 residues. The V gene's germline CDR1 is KGHSH and CDR2 LQKENI. CDR3 in amino acids: CASSPPHGADIQYF. CDR3 nucleotides: TGTGCCAGCTCACCTCCCCACGGGGCTGACATTCAGTACTTC.

The genes are TRBV12-3 or TRBV12-4 and TRBJ2-7; 7 bases line up with TRBD1. The trim removed 3 bases at V and 8 bases at J, leaving 7 bases unmatched. This CDR3 is 13 amino acids long. This CDR3 reads CASSFRTGEKQYV. In DNA, the CDR3 is TGTGCCAGCAGTTTTCGAACAGGGGAAAAGCAGTACGTC.

There are many counts of this clonotype. This sequence joins TRBV4-3 and TRBJ1-2; D remains unclear. The CDR3 has 14 amino acids. With 1 base removed from V and 3 bases from J, the gap between germline ends came to 9 bases. In germline, CDR1 is LGHNA, CDR2 YSLEER. Here the CDR3 DNA reads TGCGCCAGCAGCCAAGGGACGGGTGACTATGGCTACACCTTC. It translates to CASSQGTGDYGYTF.

In its sample, this clonotype was seen a few times. This chain connects TRBV18 to TRBJ1-2; TRBD1 might be the D (6 bases). V was cut by 6 bases and J by 5 bases, with 13 bases left in between. This CDR3 has 13 amino acids. CDR1 and CDR2 from the germline V gene are KGHSH and LQKENI. The CDR3 DNA sequence: TGTGCCAGCTCTGAGGACAGCTTATATGGCTACACCTTC. Translating gives CASSEDSLYGYTF.

This clonotype was seen a few times. The J gene is TRBJ2-3, the V gene TRBV19; TRBD2 matches 10 bases. V gave up 7 bases and J gave up 6 bases; unmatched junction bases: 7. In germline, CDR1 is LNHDA, CDR2 SQIVND (reference sequence). The CDR3 contains 14 residues. The CDR3 reads CASKERGGLDTQYF. The CDR3 DNA reads TGTGCCAGTAAGGAGCGGGGGGGCTTGGATACGCAGTATTTT.

This clonotype has just a few counts. The V gene is TRBV4-1, the J gene TRBJ1-5; D perhaps matches TRBD1 (6 bases). V lost 4 bases and J lost 7, with 17 bases in between. The germline CDR1 and CDR2 sequences are MGHRA and YSYEKL. CDR3 length equals 15 residues. In nucleotides, the CDR3 is TGCGCCAGCAGCCGGACGGGGGTCAGGGGACAGCCCCAGCATTTT. It translates to CASSRTGVRGQPQHF.

The rearrangement uses TRBV6-2 or TRBV6-3 and TRBJ2-5; no definite D call. V lost 4 bases, J lost 1 base, and 19 bases lay in between. Germline-derived CDR1 and CDR2 are MNHEY and SVGEGT. The length of the CDR3 is 17 residues. DNA for the CDR3: TGTGCCAGCAGTTCGACTTTGAGCGCCTCCTTCCAAGAGACCCAGTACTTC. Protein: CASSSTLSASFQETQYF.

The genes are TRBV25-1 and TRBJ2-2; a possible D gene is TRBD2 (6 bases). CDR1 and CDR2 from the germline V gene are MGHDK and SYGVNS. The CDR3 runs 16 residues. The V gene lost 4 bases and the J gene lost 5 bases, with 17 bases spanning the gap. CDR3 DNA: TGTGCCAGCAGTGGACGGGCGGGATTGAGGACCGGGGAGCTGTTTTTT. It specifies CASSGRAGLRTGELFF.

The V call is TRBV7-8, the J call TRBJ2-7, with 8 bases identical to TRBD2. CDR1 is SGHVS and CDR2 is FQNEAQ in the germline V gene. CDR3 size: 16 residues. Losses at the gene ends were 4 bases for V and 4 bases for J; bases not matched to a gene: 12. This chain's CDR3 is CASSSRRTGGWYEQYF. CDR3 in DNA: TGTGCCAGCAGCTCCCGGAGGACGGGGGGGTGGTACGAGCAGTACTTC.

There are many counts of this clonotype. This chain joins TRBV7-2 and TRBJ2-7, with 10 bases fitting TRBD2. This CDR3 comprises 13 residues. The J segment lost 7 bases and the V segment lost 3 bases, leaving 3 bases of the junction unmatched. Germline V gene lookup returns CDR1 SGHTA and CDR2 FQGNSA. DNA for the CDR3: TGTGCCAGCAGCTTCCTAGCGGGGGTTGAGCAGTACTTC. Amino acid sequence: CASSFLAGVEQYF. The whole variable domain, filled in from reference TRBV7-2 and TRBJ2-7, reads GAGVSQSPSNKVTEKGKDVELRCDPISGHTALYWYRQSLGQGLEFLIYFQGNSAPDKSGLPSDRFSAERTGGSVSTLTIQRTQQEDSAVYLCASSFLAGVEQYFGPGTRLTVT.

Remarks on this clonotype: A much larger clone sits a single nucleotide away, making a read error possible. The V gene is TRBV20-1, the J gene TRBJ2-3; a possible D gene is TRBD2 (6 bases). The V gene's germline CDR1 is DFQATT and CDR2 SNEGSKA (reference sequence). The CDR3 totals 14 residues. CDR3 bases: TGCAGAGCTAGCGACGATCCTAGCACAGATACGCAGTATTTT. Its translation is CRASDDPSTDTQYF.

Only a few counts were recorded for this clonotype. The CDR3 reads CASSPHGGANTGELFF. The CDR3 region has the DNA TGTGCCAGCAGCCCTCATGGGGGAGCGAACACCGGGGAGCTGTTTTTT. The V and J genes are TRBV9 and TRBJ2-2, with D perhaps given as TRBD1 or TRBD2 (5 bases each). CDR3 length: 16 amino acids. Deletions cut 4 bases from V and 0 bases from J, with 13 bases between. Germline assignment: CDR1 SGDLS and CDR2 YYNGEE.

This clonotype was picked up a small number of times. V is TRBV5-1 and J is TRBJ2-5; no clear D gene. This CDR3 region has 15 residues. Germline loops: CDR1 SGHRS, CDR2 YFSETQ. V lost 0 bases and J 1 base, leaving 10 bases between the germline ends. The CDR3 DNA reads as TGCGCCAGCAGCTTGGAATTAACCCTCCAAGAGACCCAGTACTTC. Its translation is CASSLELTLQETQYF. The whole variable domain, remainder taken from reference TRBV5-1 and TRBJ2-5, is KAGVTQTPRYLIKTRGQQVTLSCSPISGHRSVSWYQQTPGQGLQFLFEYFSETQRNKGNFPGRFSGRQFSNSRSEMNVSTLELGDSALYLCASSLELTLQETQYFGPGTRLLVL.

The J gene is TRBJ2-5, the V gene TRBV9; D possibly corresponds to TRBD2 (6 bases). CDR1 and CDR2 (germline): SGDLS, YYNGEE. V dropped 2 bases and J dropped 5 bases, with 13 bases sitting between them. The CDR3 is 14 residues long. CDR3 amino acids: CASSVQPGVETQYF. The CDR3 region has the DNA TGTGCCAGCAGCGTCCAACCGGGGGTGGAGACCCAGTACTTC.

The rearrangement links TRBV29-1 to TRBJ1-3; D is unresolved. The V end lost 5 bases, the J end lost 0 bases, and 11 bases lay between the germline ends. Germline V gene lookup returns CDR1 SQVTM and CDR2 ANQGSEA. The length of the CDR3 is 14 residues. CDR3 amino acids: CSVSRLISGNTIYF. In DNA, the CDR3 is TGCAGCGTTTCACGACTGATCTCTGGAAACACCATATATTTT.